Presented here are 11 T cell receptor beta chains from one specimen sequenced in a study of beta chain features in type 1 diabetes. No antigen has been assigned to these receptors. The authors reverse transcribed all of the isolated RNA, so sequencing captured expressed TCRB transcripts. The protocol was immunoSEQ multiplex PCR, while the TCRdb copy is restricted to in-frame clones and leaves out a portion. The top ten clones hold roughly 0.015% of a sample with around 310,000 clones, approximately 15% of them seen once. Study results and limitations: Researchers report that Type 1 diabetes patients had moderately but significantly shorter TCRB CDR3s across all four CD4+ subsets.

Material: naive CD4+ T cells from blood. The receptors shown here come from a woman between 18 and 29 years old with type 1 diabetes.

The CDR3 region has the DNA TGTGCCTGGAGTACAGGGTACCACACCTTC. Residues: CAWSTGYHTF. The rearrangement links TRBV30 to TRBJ1-2; D possibly corresponds to TRBD1 (6 bases). This CDR3 is 10 amino acids long. V was shortened by 2 bases and J by 12 bases, with 10 bases between the two germline ends. Germline CDR1 reads GTSNPN; CDR2 reads SVGIG (reference sequence).

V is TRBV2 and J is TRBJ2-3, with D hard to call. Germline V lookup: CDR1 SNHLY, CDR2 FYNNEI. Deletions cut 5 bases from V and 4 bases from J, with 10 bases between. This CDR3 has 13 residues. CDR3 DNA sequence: TGTGCCAGCAGTAGTGGAGCTCCAGATACGCAGTATTTT. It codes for CASSSGAPDTQYF. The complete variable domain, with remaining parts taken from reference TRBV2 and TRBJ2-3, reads EPEVTQTPSHQVTQMGQEVILRCVPISNHLYFYWYRQILGQKVEFLVSFYNNEISEKSEIFDDQFSVERPDGSNFTLKIRSTKLEDSAMYFCASSSGAPDTQYFGPGTRLTVL.

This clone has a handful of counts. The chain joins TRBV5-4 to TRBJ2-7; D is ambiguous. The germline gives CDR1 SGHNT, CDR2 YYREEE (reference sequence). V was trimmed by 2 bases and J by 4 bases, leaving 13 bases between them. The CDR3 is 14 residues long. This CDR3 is CASSLDGWKYEQYF. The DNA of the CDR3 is TGTGCCAGCAGCTTAGACGGGTGGAAGTACGAGCAGTACTTC.

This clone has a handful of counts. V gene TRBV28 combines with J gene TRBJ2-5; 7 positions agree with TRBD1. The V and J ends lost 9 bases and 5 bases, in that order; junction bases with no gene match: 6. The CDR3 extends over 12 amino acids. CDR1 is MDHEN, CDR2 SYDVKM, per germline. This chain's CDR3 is CASRQGMETQYF. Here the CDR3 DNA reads TGTGCCAGTCGACAGGGTATGGAGACCCAGTACTTC.

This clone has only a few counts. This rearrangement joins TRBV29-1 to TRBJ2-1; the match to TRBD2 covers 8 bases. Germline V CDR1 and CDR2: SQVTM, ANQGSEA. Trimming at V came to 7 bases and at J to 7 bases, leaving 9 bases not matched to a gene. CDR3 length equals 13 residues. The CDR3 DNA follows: TGCAGCGCCGGGACTAGACCGAAGAATGAGCAGTTCTTC. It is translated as CSAGTRPKNEQFF.

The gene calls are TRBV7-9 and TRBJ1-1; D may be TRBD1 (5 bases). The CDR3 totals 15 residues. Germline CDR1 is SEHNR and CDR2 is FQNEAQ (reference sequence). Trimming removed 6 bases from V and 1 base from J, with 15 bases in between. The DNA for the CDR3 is TGTGCCAGCAGTCTATCGGGGGGGAGGAACACTGAAGCTTTCTTT. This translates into CASSLSGGRNTEAFF.

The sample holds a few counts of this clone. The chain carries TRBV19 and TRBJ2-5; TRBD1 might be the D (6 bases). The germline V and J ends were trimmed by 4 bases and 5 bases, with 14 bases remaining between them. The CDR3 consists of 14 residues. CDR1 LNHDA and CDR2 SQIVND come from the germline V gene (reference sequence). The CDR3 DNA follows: TGTGCCAGTAGTACTACAGGGCTCAAGGAGACCCAGTACTTC. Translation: CASSTTGLKETQYF.

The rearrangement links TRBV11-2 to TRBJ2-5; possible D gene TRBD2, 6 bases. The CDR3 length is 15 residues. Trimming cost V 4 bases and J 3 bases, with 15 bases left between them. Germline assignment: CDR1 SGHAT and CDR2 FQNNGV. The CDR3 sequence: CASSYRGSAKETQYF. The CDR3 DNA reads TGTGCCAGCAGCTACCGGGGGAGCGCCAAAGAGACCCAGTACTTC. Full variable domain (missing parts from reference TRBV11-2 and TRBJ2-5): EAGVAQSPRYKIIEKRQSVAFWCNPISGHATLYWYQQILGQGPKLLIQFQNNGVVDDSQLPKDRFSAERLKGVDSTLKIQPAKLEDSAVYLCASSYRGSAKETQYFGPGTRLLVL.

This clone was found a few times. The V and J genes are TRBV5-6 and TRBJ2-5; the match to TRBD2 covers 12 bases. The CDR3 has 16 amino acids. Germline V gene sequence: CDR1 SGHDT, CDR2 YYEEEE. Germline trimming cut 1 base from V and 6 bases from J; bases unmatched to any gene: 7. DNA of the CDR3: TGTGCCAGCAGCTTGTCTTCGACTAGCGGGAGACAGACCCAGTACTTC. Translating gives CASSLSSTSGRQTQYF.

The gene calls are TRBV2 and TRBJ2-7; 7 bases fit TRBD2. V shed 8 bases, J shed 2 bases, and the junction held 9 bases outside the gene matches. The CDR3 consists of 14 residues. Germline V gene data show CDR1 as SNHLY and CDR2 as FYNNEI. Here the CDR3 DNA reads TGTGCCAGCTTCCCCCGCGGGAGCACCTACGAGCAGTACGTC. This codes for CASFPRGSTYEQYV.

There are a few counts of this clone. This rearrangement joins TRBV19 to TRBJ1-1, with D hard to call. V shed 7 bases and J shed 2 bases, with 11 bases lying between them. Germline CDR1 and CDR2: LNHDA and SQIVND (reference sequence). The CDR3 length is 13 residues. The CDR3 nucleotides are TGTGCCAGTAACGAGGGTGTCAACACTGAAGCTTTCTTT. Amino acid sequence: CASNEGVNTEAFF.